The T cell receptor beta chain under discussion was sequenced for a study of T cell responses to AZD1222 COVID-19 vaccine. On this clone: Antigen: not known.

Some clones are missing from TCRdb's copy, which holds only in-frame ones; the method was immunoSEQ multiplex PCR. The sample records about 59,000 clones, around 80% being singletons. Study observations and caveats: Reportedly, close to half of spike-specific TCRs are directed against unmutated variant regions. Repertoire sampling was restricted to post-peak T cell response timepoints. Receipt of two AZD1222 doses was followed by a rise in Spike-specific TCR breadth and depth.

The CDR3 is 15 residues long. Between the trimmed V and J ends, which lost 4 bases and 0 bases, there was a span of 13 bases. Germline V gives CDR1 SGHRS, CDR2 YFSETQ. The J gene is TRBJ1-1, the V gene TRBV5-1; maybe TRBD1 (6 bases). This receptor was taken from an adult in good health. Sample: peripheral blood, taken on day 0 of AZD1222 vaccination. The CDR3 reads CASSRRQAMNTEAFF. The CDR3 DNA sequence: TGCGCCAGCAGCCGGCGACAGGCCATGAACACTGAAGCTTTCTTT.